This TCR beta chain appears in the sequencing data of a study of T-cell memory formation after mild COVID-19. Study summary: TCR clustering was largely donor specific.

CDR1 and CDR2 (germline): SGHTA, FQGNSA. The CDR3 is 16 residues long. Deletions cut 3 bases from V and 5 bases from J, with 16 bases between. General study findings and limits: The appearance of some responding clones in pre-infection memory suggested that cross-reactive memory joined. Clones that contracted clustered mainly in CM and EM if CD4+ and in EMRA if CD8+.

This clonotype has a handful of counts. Its antigen is currently unknown. Barcoded TCR alpha and TCR beta cDNA libraries with UMIs came from 5'RACE using constant-segment primers. TCRdb analysed the 5' RACE reads with MiXCR anew, one entry per CDR3 protein. The sample shows tens of thousands of distinct CDR3 sequences, approximately 6.8% of them seen only once. Sample: PBMCs or a T cell subset sorted from them (not recorded which). V gene TRBV7-2 combines with J gene TRBJ2-2; no reliable D call. The receptor comes from a man younger than 35 who had mild COVID-19 (a few samples of this study predate the infection). Cell type and time point are not known. The CDR3 sequence: CASSFFPTRVTGELFF. In nucleotides, the CDR3 is TGTGCCAGCAGCTTCTTTCCCACCCGAGTAACCGGGGAGCTGTTTTTT.